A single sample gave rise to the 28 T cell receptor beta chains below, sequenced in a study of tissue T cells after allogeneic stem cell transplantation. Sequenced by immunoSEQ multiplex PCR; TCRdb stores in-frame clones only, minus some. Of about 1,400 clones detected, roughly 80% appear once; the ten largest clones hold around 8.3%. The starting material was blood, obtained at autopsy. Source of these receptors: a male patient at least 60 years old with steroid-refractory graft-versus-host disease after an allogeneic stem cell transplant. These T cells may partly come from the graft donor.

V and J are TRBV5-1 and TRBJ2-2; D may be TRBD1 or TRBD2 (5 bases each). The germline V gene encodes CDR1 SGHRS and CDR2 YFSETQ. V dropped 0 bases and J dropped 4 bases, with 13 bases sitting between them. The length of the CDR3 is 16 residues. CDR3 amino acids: CASSLESGASTGELFF. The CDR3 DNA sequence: TGCGCCAGCAGCTTGGAATCCGGGGCCTCCACCGGGGAGCTGTTTTTT.

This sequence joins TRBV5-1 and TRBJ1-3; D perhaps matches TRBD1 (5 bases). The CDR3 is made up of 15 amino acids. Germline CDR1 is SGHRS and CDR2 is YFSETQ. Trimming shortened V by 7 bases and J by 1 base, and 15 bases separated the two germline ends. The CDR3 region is CASGRYGGSGNTIYF. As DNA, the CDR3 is TGCGCCAGCGGACGGTATGGGGGATCTGGAAACACCATATATTTT.

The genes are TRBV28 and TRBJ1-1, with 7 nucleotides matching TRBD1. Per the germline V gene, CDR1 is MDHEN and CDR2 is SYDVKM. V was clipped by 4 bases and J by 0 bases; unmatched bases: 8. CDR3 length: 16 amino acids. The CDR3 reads CASSSGTDNLNTEAFF. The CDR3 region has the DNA TGTGCCAGCAGTTCCGGGACAGATAACTTGAACACTGAAGCTTTCTTT.

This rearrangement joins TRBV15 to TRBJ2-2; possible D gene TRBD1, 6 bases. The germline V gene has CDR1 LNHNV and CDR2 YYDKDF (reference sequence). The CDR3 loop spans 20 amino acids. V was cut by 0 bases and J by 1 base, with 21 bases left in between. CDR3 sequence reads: CATSRDPLSTGRGNTGELFF. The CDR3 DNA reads TGTGCCACCAGCAGAGATCCCCTATCGACAGGCAGAGGGAACACCGGGGAGCTGTTTTTT.

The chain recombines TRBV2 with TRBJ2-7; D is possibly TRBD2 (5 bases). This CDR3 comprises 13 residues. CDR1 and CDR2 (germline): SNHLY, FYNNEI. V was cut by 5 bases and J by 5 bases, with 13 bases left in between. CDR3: CASSTAEGHEQYF. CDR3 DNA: TGTGCCAGCAGTACTGCTGAGGGCCACGAGCAGTACTTC.

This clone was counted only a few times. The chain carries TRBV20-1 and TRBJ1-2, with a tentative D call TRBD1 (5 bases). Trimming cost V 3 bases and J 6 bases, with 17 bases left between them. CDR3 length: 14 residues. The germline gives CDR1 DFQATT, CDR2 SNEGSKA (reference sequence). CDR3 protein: CSASRLFRDHGYTF. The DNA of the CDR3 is TGCAGTGCTAGTAGGTTGTTTCGGGACCATGGCTACACCTTC.

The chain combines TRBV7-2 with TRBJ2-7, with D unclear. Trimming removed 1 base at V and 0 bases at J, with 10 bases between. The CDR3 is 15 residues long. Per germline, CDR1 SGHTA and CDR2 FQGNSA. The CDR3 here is CASSLGPYDSYEQYF. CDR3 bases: TGTGCCAGCAGCTTAGGCCCCTACGACTCCTACGAGCAGTACTTC.

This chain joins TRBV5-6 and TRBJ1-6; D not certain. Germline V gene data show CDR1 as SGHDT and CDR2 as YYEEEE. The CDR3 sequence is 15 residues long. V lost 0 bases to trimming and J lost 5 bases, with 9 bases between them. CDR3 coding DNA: TGTGCCAGCAGCTTGGAGGGATACCATAATTCACCCCTCCACTTT. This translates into CASSLEGYHNSPLHF. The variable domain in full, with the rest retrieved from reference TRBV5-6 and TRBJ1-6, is DAGVTQSPTHLIKTRGQQVTLRCSPKSGHDTVSWYQQALGQGPQFIFQYYEEEERQRGNFPDRFSGHQFPNYSSELNVNALLLGDSALYLCASSLEGYHNSPLHFGNGTRLTVT.

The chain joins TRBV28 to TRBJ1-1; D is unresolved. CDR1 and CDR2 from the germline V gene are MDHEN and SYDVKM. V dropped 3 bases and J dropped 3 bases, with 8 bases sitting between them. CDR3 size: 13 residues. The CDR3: CASSFYLDTEAFF. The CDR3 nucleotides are TGTGCCAGCAGTTTCTACCTGGACACTGAAGCTTTCTTT.

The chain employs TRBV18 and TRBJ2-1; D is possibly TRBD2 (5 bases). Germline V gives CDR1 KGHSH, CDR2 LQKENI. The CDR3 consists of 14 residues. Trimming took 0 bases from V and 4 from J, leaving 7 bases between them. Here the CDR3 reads CASSPPRAYNEQFF. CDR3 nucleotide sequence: TGTGCCAGCTCACCACCGAGGGCTTACAATGAGCAGTTCTTC.

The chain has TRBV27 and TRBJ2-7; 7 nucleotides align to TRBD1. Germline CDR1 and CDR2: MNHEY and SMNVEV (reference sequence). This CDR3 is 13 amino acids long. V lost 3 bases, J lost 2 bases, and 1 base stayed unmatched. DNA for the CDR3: TGTGCCAGCAGTTTGCAGGGGGCCTACGAGCAGTACTTC. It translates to CASSLQGAYEQYF.

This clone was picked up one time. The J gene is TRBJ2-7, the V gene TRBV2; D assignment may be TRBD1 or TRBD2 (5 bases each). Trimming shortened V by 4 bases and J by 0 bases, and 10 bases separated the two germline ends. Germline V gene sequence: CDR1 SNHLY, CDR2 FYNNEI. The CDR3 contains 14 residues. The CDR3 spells CASSAGTGSYEQYF. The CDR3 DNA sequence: TGTGCCAGCAGTGCTGGGACGGGCTCCTACGAGCAGTACTTC.

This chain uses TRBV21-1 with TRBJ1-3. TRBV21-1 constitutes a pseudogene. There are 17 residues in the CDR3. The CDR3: CASSFILVQHARNTIYF. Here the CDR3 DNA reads TGTGCCAGCAGCTTCATATTAGTACAACACGCACGAAACACCATATATTTT.

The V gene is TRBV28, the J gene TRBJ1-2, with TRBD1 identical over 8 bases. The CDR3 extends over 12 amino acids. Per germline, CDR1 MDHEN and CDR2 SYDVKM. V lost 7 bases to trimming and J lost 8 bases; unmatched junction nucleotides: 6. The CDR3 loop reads CASTAGGAGYTF. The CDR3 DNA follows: TGTGCCAGCACAGCAGGGGGCGCGGGCTACACCTTC.

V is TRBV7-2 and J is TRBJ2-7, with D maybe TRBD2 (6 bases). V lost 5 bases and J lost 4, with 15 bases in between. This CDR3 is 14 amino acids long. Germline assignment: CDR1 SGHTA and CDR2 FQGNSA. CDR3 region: CASSLRERSYEQYF. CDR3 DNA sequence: TGTGCCAGCAGCCTTCGGGAGAGGTCGTACGAGCAGTACTTC. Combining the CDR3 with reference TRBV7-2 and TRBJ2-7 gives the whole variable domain GAGVSQSPSNKVTEKGKDVELRCDPISGHTALYWYRQSLGQGLEFLIYFQGNSAPDKSGLPSDRFSAERTGGSVSTLTIQRTQQEDSAVYLCASSLRERSYEQYFGPGTRLTVT.

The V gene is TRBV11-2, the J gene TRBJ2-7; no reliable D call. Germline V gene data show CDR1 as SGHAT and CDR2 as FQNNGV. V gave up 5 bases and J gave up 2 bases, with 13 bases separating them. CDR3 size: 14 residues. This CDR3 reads CASSPMDEAYEQYF. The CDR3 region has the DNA TGTGCCAGCAGCCCAATGGACGAGGCCTACGAGCAGTACTTC.

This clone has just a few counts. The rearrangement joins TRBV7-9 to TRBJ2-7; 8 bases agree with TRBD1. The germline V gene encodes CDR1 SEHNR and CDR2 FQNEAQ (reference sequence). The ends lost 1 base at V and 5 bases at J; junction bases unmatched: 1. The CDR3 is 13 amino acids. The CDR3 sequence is CASSLGQGNEQYF. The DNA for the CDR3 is TGTGCCAGCAGCTTAGGACAGGGGAACGAGCAGTACTTC.

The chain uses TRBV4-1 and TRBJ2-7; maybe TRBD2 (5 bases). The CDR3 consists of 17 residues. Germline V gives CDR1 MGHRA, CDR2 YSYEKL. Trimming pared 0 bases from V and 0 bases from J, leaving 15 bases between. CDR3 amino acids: CASSQEGGVRSSYEQYF. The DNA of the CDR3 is TGCGCCAGCAGCCAAGAAGGAGGTGTCAGGAGCTCCTACGAGCAGTACTTC.

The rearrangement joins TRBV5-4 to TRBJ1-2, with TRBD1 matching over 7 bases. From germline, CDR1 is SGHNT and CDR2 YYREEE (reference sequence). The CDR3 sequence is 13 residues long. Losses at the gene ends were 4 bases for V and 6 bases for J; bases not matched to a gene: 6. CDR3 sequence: CASSGTVLDGYTF. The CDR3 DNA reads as TGTGCCAGCAGCGGGACAGTGTTGGATGGCTACACCTTC. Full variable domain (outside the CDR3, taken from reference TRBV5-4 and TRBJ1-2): ETGVTQSPTHLIKTRGQQVTLRCSSQSGHNTVSWYQQALGQGPQFIFQYYREEENGRGNFPPRFSGLQFPNYSSELNVNALELDDSALYLCASSGTVLDGYTFGSGTRLTVV.

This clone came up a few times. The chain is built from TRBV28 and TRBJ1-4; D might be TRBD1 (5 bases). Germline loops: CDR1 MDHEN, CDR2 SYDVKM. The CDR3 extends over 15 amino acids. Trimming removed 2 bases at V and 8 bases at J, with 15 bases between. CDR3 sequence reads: CASSLLSRVNEKLFF. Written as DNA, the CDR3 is TGTGCCAGCAGTTTACTGAGCAGGGTGAACGAAAAACTGTTTTTT.

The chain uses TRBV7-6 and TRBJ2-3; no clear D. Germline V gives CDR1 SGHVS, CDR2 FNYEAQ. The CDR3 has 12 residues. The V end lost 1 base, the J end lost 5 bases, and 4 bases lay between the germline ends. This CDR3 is CASSLVGDTQYF. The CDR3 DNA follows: TGTGCCAGCAGCTTAGTTGGAGATACGCAGTATTTT.

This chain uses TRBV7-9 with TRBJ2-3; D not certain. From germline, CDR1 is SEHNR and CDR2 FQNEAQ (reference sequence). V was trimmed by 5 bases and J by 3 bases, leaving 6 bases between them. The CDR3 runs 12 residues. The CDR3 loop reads CASSPVTDTQYF. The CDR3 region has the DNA TGTGCCAGCAGCCCGGTTACAGATACGCAGTATTTT.

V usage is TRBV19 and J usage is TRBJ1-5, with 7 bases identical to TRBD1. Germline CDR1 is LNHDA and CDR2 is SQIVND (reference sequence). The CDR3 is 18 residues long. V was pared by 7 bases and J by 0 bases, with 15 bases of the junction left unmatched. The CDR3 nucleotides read TGTGCCAGTAACCCAGGGAGGGACAGTCTGTATAGCAATCAGCCCCAGCATTTT. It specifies CASNPGRDSLYSNQPQHF.

The CDR3 DNA reads as TGTGCCAGCAGCTTAAGGGGACAGTATGGCTACACCTTC. This sequence encodes CASSLRGQYGYTF. V usage is TRBV7-9 and J usage is TRBJ1-2; 7 positions agree with TRBD1. The CDR3 contains 13 residues. The V gene's germline CDR1 is SEHNR and CDR2 FQNEAQ (reference sequence). V lost 2 bases and J lost 5; bases outside the gene matches: 2. Looking up the rest from reference TRBV7-9 and TRBJ1-2 gives the full variable domain: DTGVSQNPRHKITKRGQNVTFRCDPISEHNRLYWYRQTLGQGPEFLTYFQNEAQLEKSRLLSDRFSAERPKGSFSTLEIQRTEQGDSAMYLCASSLRGQYGYTFGSGTRLTVV.

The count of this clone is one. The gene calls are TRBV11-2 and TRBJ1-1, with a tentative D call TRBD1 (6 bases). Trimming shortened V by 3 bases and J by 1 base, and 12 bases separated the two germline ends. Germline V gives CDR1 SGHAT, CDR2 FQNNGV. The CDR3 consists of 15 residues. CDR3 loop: CASSFIWGANTEAFF. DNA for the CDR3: TGTGCCAGCAGCTTTATTTGGGGGGCGAACACTGAAGCTTTCTTT.

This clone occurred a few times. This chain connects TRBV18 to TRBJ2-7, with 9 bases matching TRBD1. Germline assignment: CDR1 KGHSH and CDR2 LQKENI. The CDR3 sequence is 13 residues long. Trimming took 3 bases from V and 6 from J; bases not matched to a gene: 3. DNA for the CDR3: TGTGCCAGCTCACCGGACAGGGGCTCCGAGCAGTACTTC. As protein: CASSPDRGSEQYF.

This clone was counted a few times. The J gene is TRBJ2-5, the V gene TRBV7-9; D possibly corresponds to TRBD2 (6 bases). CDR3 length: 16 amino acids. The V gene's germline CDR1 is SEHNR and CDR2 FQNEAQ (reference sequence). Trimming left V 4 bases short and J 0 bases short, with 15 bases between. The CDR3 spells CASSSDLWTNQETQYF. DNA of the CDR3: TGTGCCAGCAGCTCAGACCTATGGACTAACCAAGAGACCCAGTACTTC.

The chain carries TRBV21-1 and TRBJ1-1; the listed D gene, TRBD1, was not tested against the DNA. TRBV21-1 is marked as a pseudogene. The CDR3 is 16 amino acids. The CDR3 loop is CASRVQGPTMNTEAFF. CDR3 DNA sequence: TGTGCCAGCCGCGTACAGGGGCCAACAATGAACACTGAAGCTTTCTTT.